There are a few counts of the clone carrying this T cell receptor beta chain. These data belong to a study of T cells in Graves' hyperthyroidism and ophthalmopathy. Template material for amplifying TCR beta CDR3 regions consisted of RNA transcripts. During a first-round RT-PCR of the TCR CDR3, the HTBI primer set was used. TCRdb ran MiXCR on the multiplex PCR reads and lists one entry per CDR3 protein. The table lists fewer than 600,000 distinct CDR3 sequences, 14% of them singletons. This CDR3 region has 15 residues. The J segment lost 4 bases and the V segment lost 3 bases, leaving 9 bases of the junction unmatched. Germline CDR1 SGHTA, CDR2 FQGNSA. No progression to ophthalmopathy during 18 months of follow-up defined stable disease.

Specimen: blood. The genes are TRBV7-2 and TRBJ2-7; 7 bases are shared with TRBD2. The TCR sequence derives from a woman between 40 and 50 years old with Graves' hyperthyroidism. CDR3 coding DNA: TGTGCCAGCAGCTTCCCCGGGACTATTACTTACGAGCAGTACTTC. Its translation is CASSFPGTITYEQYF.